Below are 10 T cell receptor beta chains sequenced from a single sample in a study of CD8 T cells in ankylosing spondylitis. TCRdb recomputed calls from the 5' RACE reads with MiXCR, one row per CDR3 protein. The data hold 150,000 to 200,000 distinct CDR3 sequences, with roughly 18% observed a single time. Sequencing input: blood, either unsorted or a sorted T cell fraction (not recorded which). The receptors were gathered from a male donor aged 5-30 years with ankylosing spondylitis or in good health (not recorded which).

The V call is TRBV29-1, the J call TRBJ2-7; no clear D gene. This CDR3 spans 13 amino acids. CDR1 is SQVTM and CDR2 is ANQGSEA in the germline V gene. V was clipped by 7 bases and J by 6 bases, with 19 bases between them. CDR3 protein: CSAKKDVGIEQYF. CDR3 coding DNA: TGCAGCGCAAAGAAGGACGTGGGGATCGAGCAGTACTTC.

The chain uses TRBV9 and TRBJ2-1; D ambiguous. The germline V gene encodes CDR1 SGDLS and CDR2 YYNGEE. CDR3 size: 16 residues. The V and J ends lost 1 base and 2 bases respectively, with 13 bases between them. The CDR3 is CASSVKWAAAYNEQFF. CDR3 bases: TGTGCCAGCAGCGTAAAATGGGCGGCAGCCTACAATGAGCAGTTCTTC.

This clonotype was seen ten or more times. This chain links TRBV12-3 or TRBV12-4 with TRBJ2-5, with 11 nucleotides matching TRBD2. This CDR3 is 18 amino acids long. The V and J ends lost 3 bases and 3 bases, in that order; junction bases with no gene match: 12. The CDR3 reads CASSFGLASGLAEETQYF. The CDR3 coding sequence is TGTGCCAGCAGTTTCGGTCTAGCTTCGGGACTAGCGGAAGAGACCCAGTACTTC.

This clonotype was counted at least ten times. The chain links TRBV12-3 or TRBV12-4 to TRBJ2-5; 7 bases align to TRBD1. The junction had 1 base not matched to a gene; V was cut back by 3 bases and J by 3 bases. The CDR3 has 13 amino acids. The CDR3 protein is CASSFTGEETQYF. In DNA form, the CDR3 reads TGTGCCAGCAGTTTCACAGGGGAAGAGACCCAGTACTTC.

This clonotype was counted ten times or more. CDR3 nucleotides: TGTGCCAGCAGCCTCGGGGGAGAGGGTGAAAAACTGTTTTTT. It is translated as CASSLGGEGEKLFF. The chain joins TRBV21-1 to TRBJ1-4; the table's D call of TRBD1 was not tested on the DNA. TRBV21-1 is given as a pseudogene. There are 14 residues in the CDR3.

This clonotype was detected a few times. The chain employs TRBV21-1 and TRBJ2-1; the D call TRBD1 from the table was never checked on the DNA. TRBV21-1 is deemed a pseudogene. The CDR3 runs 15 residues. The chain's CDR3 is CASRTGMNPYNEQFF. In nucleotides, the CDR3 is TGTGCCAGCAGGACAGGGATGAACCCCTACAATGAGCAGTTCTTC.

This clonotype was seen at least ten times. The chain has TRBV11-2 and TRBJ2-1; D may correspond to TRBD1 or TRBD2 (5 bases each). Germline V gene sequence: CDR1 SGHAT, CDR2 FQNNGV. Trimming left V 5 bases short and J 12 bases short, with 14 bases between. This CDR3 is built from 12 residues. The CDR3 region is CASSLPRDGQFF. In nucleotides, the CDR3 is TGTGCCAGCAGCCTACCGAGGGACGGGCAGTTCTTC.

The count of this clonotype is one. This chain links TRBV7-3 with TRBJ2-7, with D tentatively TRBD2 (6 bases). There are 13 residues in the CDR3. The germline V gene has CDR1 SGHTA and CDR2 FQGTGA. Trimming left V 5 bases short and J 1 base short, with 9 bases between. The CDR3 region is CASSAGRSYEQYF. CDR3 nucleotides: TGTGCCAGCAGCGCGGGACGATCCTACGAGCAGTACTTC.

This clonotype has just a few counts. This chain joins TRBV25-1 and TRBJ2-1; D is unresolved. The germline V gene has CDR1 MGHDK and CDR2 SYGVNS. This CDR3 region has 15 residues. Trimming took off 0 bases at V and 10 bases at J, with 16 bases between the two ends. CDR3 in DNA: TGTGCCAGCAGTGAATATTCCAAGCTGAGGTGCGAGCAGTTCTTC. This codes for CASSEYSKLRCEQFF. Variable domain in full (rest from reference TRBV25-1 and TRBJ2-1): EADIYQTPRYLVIGTGKKITLECSQTMGHDKMYWYQQDPGMELHLIHYSYGVNSTEKGDLSSESTVSRIRTEHFPLTLESARPSHTSQYLCASSEYSKLRCEQFFGPGTRLTVL.

In this sample, this clonotype turned up many times. V gene TRBV12-3 or TRBV12-4 combines with J gene TRBJ1-2; the D is unclear. CDR3 size: 13 residues. V lost 7 bases to trimming and J lost 0 bases, with 9 bases between them. CDR3 in amino acids: CASTIPPNYGYTF. DNA of the CDR3: TGTGCCAGCACCATCCCCCCTAACTATGGCTACACCTTC.